A single sample is the source of the 24 T cell receptor beta chains below, sequenced in a study of blood T cells in healthy people across ages. For the second PCR, which ran for 7 to 11 cycles, a sample-barcoded 5' primer and a J-beta primer mix were used. TCRdb called the 5' RACE reads again in MiXCR, with one record for every CDR3 protein. The repertoire holds fewer than 900,000 distinct CDR3 sequences, roughly two fifths seen once, with 20% to 25% in the top ten. The sequenced sample consisted of blood. These receptors were collected from an older woman in good health.

J is TRBJ1-5 and V is TRBV5-1, with D unresolved. Germline V gene sequence: CDR1 SGHRS, CDR2 YFSETQ. The V end lost 9 bases, the J end lost 1 base, and 11 bases lay between the germline ends. The CDR3 is 13 residues long. The CDR3 coding sequence is TGCGCCAACTGCAGACCCAGCAATCAGCCCCAGCATTTT. Translated, it gives CANCRPSNQPQHF.

This CDR3 is CSALLSSGRAWETQYF. The CDR3 DNA reads TGCAGTGCTTTACTCTCTAGCGGGAGGGCCTGGGAGACCCAGTACTTC. V usage is TRBV20-1 and J usage is TRBJ2-7; 12 bases are a match to TRBD2. The DNA end lines up better with TRBJ2-5; the J call may be wrong. Germline CDR1 is DFQATT and CDR2 is SNEGSKA (reference sequence). CDR3 length equals 16 residues.

Comment on this clonotype: The junction and the germline gene differ at one end; a read error may be behind it. The V gene is TRBV7-3, the J gene TRBJ2-1; 9 bases are shared with TRBD2. Germline V gene sequence: CDR1 SGHTA, CDR2 FQGTGA. CDR3 length: 17 amino acids. CDR3 sequence (DNA): TGTACCAGCAGCTTAGGGCGCGGGGGGGCACTGCCCGATGAGCAGTTCTTC. This gives the protein CTSSLGRGGALPDEQFF. The full variable domain, with the rest looked up from reference TRBV7-3 and TRBJ2-1, is GAGVSQTPSNKVTEKGKYVELRCDPISGHTALYWYRQSLGQGPEFLIYFQGTGAADDSGLPNDRFFAVRPEGSVSTLKIQRTERGDSAVYLCTSSLGRGGALPDEQFFGPGTRLTVL.

In its sample, this clonotype was seen a few times. The rearrangement joins TRBV20-1 to TRBJ2-3, with D possibly matching TRBD1 (5 bases). The CDR3 contains 16 residues. The V gene lost 5 bases and the J gene lost 0 bases, with 18 bases spanning the gap. Germline CDR1 and CDR2: DFQATT and SNEGSKA (reference sequence). In DNA form, the CDR3 reads TGCAGTGCTCCCTTCCAGGCAGGACATAGCACAGATACGCAGTATTTT. Protein: CSAPFQAGHSTDTQYF.

The chain couples TRBV21-1 to TRBJ2-7; the table's D call of TRBD2 was not tested on the DNA. TRBV21-1 is labeled a pseudogene. The CDR3 totals 15 residues. The CDR3 coding sequence is TGTGCCAGCAGCAAAGACGGGGACTACAACTACGAGCAGTACTTC. It yields the protein CASSKDGDYNYEQYF.

V and J are TRBV18 and TRBJ1-4; D is uncertain. The V end was cut by 6 bases, the J end by 4 bases, with 15 bases between. This CDR3 has 15 amino acids. CDR1 is KGHSH and CDR2 is LQKENI in the germline V gene. CDR3 DNA sequence: TGTGCCAGCTCCCAGCTGGGAGGAAATAATGAAAAACTGTTTTTT. Residues: CASSQLGGNNEKLFF. The whole variable domain, filled in from reference TRBV18 and TRBJ1-4, reads NAGVMQNPRHLVRRRGQEARLRCSPMKGHSHVYWYRQLPEEGLKFMVYLQKENIIDESGMPKERFSAEFPKEGPSILRIQQVVRGDSAAYFCASSQLGGNNEKLFFGSGTQLSVL.

With respect to this clonotype: A read error may be the cause here, since a much bigger clone is one base away. The V call is TRBV6-2 or TRBV6-3, the J call TRBJ2-5; TRBD2 agrees at 11 bases. The germline gives CDR1 MNHEY, CDR2 SVGEGT. V trimming: 3 bases; J trimming: 11 bases; junction bases outside the gene matches: 5. The CDR3 extends over 13 amino acids. CDR3 residues: CASSYLTSGEQYF. DNA for the CDR3: TGTGCCAGCAGTTATCTGACTAGCGGGGAGCAGTACTTC.

The chain employs TRBV7-3 and TRBJ2-3; 9 nucleotides align to TRBD2. CDR3 length: 16 amino acids. Germline CDR1 reads SGHTA; CDR2 reads FQGTGA. With 1 base clipped from V and 0 bases from J, the junction kept 2 bases outside the gene matches. DNA of the CDR3: TGTGCCAGCAGCTTAAATAGCGGGGGAAGCACAGATACGCAGTATTTT. It encodes CASSLNSGGSTDTQYF.

This clonotype was detected a few times. The genes are TRBV3-1 and TRBJ2-5; D perhaps matches TRBD1 (6 bases). The CDR3 covers 16 residues. Germline V gives CDR1 LGHDT, CDR2 YNNKEL (reference sequence). Trimming took off 3 bases at V and 9 bases at J, with 23 bases between the two ends. This CDR3 reads CASSQAGTRKISAQYF. The CDR3 DNA reads as TGTGCCAGCAGCCAGGCCGGGACACGGAAGATTTCGGCCCAGTACTTC.

Notes on this clonotype: A much larger clone differs from this one at a single base, so this may be a read error. The chain couples TRBV20-1 to TRBJ2-3; no firm D call. The CDR3 length is 13 residues. Per the germline V gene, CDR1 is DFQATT and CDR2 is SNEGSKA (reference sequence). V dropped 0 bases and J dropped 5 bases, with 9 bases sitting between them. The CDR3 bases are TGCAGTGCTAGAGATCCTATAGGAGATACGCAGTATTTT. Translating gives CSARDPIGDTQYF.

This clonotype was seen many times. The rearrangement links TRBV29-1 to TRBJ2-3, with D tentatively TRBD1 (5 bases). CDR1 is SQVTM, CDR2 ANQGSEA, per germline. The CDR3 spans 15 residues. The V end was cut by 3 bases, the J end by 4 bases, with 17 bases between. The CDR3 bases are TGCAGCGTTGAGATTTGGCAAGGGGAACCAGATACGCAGTATTTT. Protein: CSVEIWQGEPDTQYF.

This clonotype was seen repeatedly, ten times or more. The chain recombines TRBV7-2 with TRBJ1-2, with 9 bases matching TRBD1. This CDR3 comprises 15 residues. Germline V gene sequence: CDR1 SGHTA, CDR2 FQGNSA. Unmatched junction bases numbered 8, after V lost 3 bases and J lost 6 bases. Here the CDR3 reads CASSFVQGAGDGYTF. CDR3 coding DNA: TGTGCCAGCAGCTTTGTACAGGGGGCCGGGGATGGCTACACCTTC.

This clonotype was seen more than once but under ten times. This rearrangement joins TRBV13 to TRBJ2-1, with 7 bases aligning to TRBD1. Germline CDR1 and CDR2: PRHDT and FYEKMQ (reference sequence). The CDR3 consists of 14 residues. V lost 7 bases, J lost 4 bases, and 7 bases stayed unmatched. As DNA, the CDR3 is TGTGCCAGCATTCTCAAGGGGGCTTACAATGAGCAGTTCTTC. Its protein product is CASILKGAYNEQFF.

This clonotype was seen at least ten times. The chain is built from TRBV7-6 and TRBJ2-3; D unresolved. Germline lookup yields CDR1 SGHVS and CDR2 FNYEAQ. V was shortened by 0 bases and J by 7 bases, with 14 bases between the two germline ends. There are 15 residues in the CDR3. The chain's CDR3 is CASSLASQGLHTQYF. CDR3 DNA: TGTGCCAGCAGCTTAGCGTCCCAAGGGCTACATACGCAGTATTTT.

This clonotype has a single count. The chain joins TRBV10-3 to TRBJ2-7; 10 nucleotides agree with TRBD2. CDR3 length equals 14 residues. Losses at the gene ends were 6 bases for V and 1 base for J; bases not matched to a gene: 3. Looked up from germline, CDR1 is ENHRY and CDR2 is SYGVKD. The CDR3 is CAIRAGLASYEQYF. CDR3 sequence (DNA): TGTGCCATCAGGGCGGGACTAGCGTCCTACGAGCAGTACTTC.

Turning to this clonotype: It may be a read error: a sequence one base away is much more abundant. V usage is TRBV10-3 and J usage is TRBJ1-6; weak D call: TRBD1 (5 bases). The CDR3 totals 13 residues. CDR1 and CDR2 from the germline V gene are ENHRY and SYGVKD. Trimming shortened V by 6 bases and J by 9 bases, and 12 bases separated the two germline ends. The CDR3 is CAIRDVGVSPLHF. The DNA of the CDR3 is TGTGCCATCAGGGATGTGGGGGTTTCACCCCTCCACTTT.

The chain combines TRBV18 with TRBJ2-5; 10 nucleotides match TRBD2. CDR1 is KGHSH and CDR2 is LQKENI in the germline V gene. The CDR3 loop spans 17 amino acids. Trimming cost V 0 bases and J 3 bases; bases outside gene matches: 7. CDR3 loop: CASSPPGASGGEETQYF. The CDR3 bases are TGTGCCAGCTCACCACCTGGTGCTAGCGGGGGAGAAGAGACCCAGTACTTC. The whole variable domain, remainder taken from reference TRBV18 and TRBJ2-5, is NAGVMQNPRHLVRRRGQEARLRCSPMKGHSHVYWYRQLPEEGLKFMVYLQKENIIDESGMPKERFSAEFPKEGPSILRIQQVVRGDSAAYFCASSPPGASGGEETQYFGPGTRLLVL.

On this clonotype: A much larger clonotype is one base distant, so this may be a read error. V usage is TRBV29-1 and J usage is TRBJ2-1, with 15 bases matching TRBD2. The J call is uncertain, as TRBJ2-7 better fits the DNA end. This CDR3 is 17 amino acids long. Germline V gene lookup returns CDR1 SQVTM and CDR2 ANQGSEA. The CDR3 loop reads CSVVGLAGGGSYNEQYF. CDR3 DNA: TGCAGCGTTGTTGGACTAGCGGGAGGGGGGTCCTACAATGAGCAGTACTTC.

This clonotype was seen only a few times. The CDR3 region is CASSLDGQGVNEQFF. Written as DNA, the CDR3 is TGTGCCAGCAGCTTAGACGGACAGGGTGTCAATGAGCAGTTCTTC. V usage is TRBV11-3 and J usage is TRBJ2-1, with 8 bases matching TRBD1. In germline, CDR1 is SGHNT, CDR2 YENEEA. CDR3 length: 15 amino acids. Unmatched junction bases numbered 4, after V lost 0 bases and J lost 6 bases.

Note on this clonotype: This may stem from a read error, because a much larger clone lies one nucleotide away. This chain uses TRBV7-2 with TRBJ2-5, with D perhaps assigned TRBD1 or TRBD2 (5 bases each). V dropped 5 bases and J dropped 5 bases, with 15 bases sitting between them. The germline V gene encodes CDR1 SGHTA and CDR2 FQGNSA. The CDR3 is 14 residues long. The CDR3 sequence: CASSVRGPGETQYF. CDR3 nucleotides: TGTGCCAGCAGCGTACGGGGCCCAGGGGAGACCCAGTACTTC.

This chain links TRBV7-9 with TRBJ2-1; D remains ambiguous. Germline V lookup: CDR1 SEHNR, CDR2 FQNEAQ (reference sequence). The CDR3 consists of 11 residues. The germline V and J ends were trimmed by 5 bases and 10 bases, with 9 bases remaining between them. This CDR3 is CASSPLIEQFF. The CDR3 DNA reads TGTGCCAGCAGCCCTCTCATAGAGCAGTTCTTC.

This clonotype was picked up a small number of times. A read error is possible here, since a much larger clone lies one base away. The J gene is TRBJ1-2, the V gene TRBV12-3 or TRBV12-4; TRBD1 is a possible D gene (5 bases). V was shortened by 7 bases and J by 4 bases, with 16 bases between the two germline ends. The CDR3 consists of 14 residues. CDR3 amino acids: CASTSWGKGYGYTF. The CDR3 coding sequence is TGTGCCAGCACTTCTTGGGGGAAGGGCTATGGCTACACCTTC.

This clonotype was seen more than once but under ten times. CDR3 DNA sequence: TGTGCCAGCAGTTTATATCCCTCCTTCGGAATATCAGCCAGCTCCTACAATGAGCAGTTCTTC. Protein sequence: CASSLYPSFGISASSYNEQFF. The chain couples TRBV28 to TRBJ2-1; no reliable D call. The CDR3 runs to 21 residues. Trimming pared 1 base from V and 0 bases from J, leaving 25 bases between. Germline assignment: CDR1 MDHEN and CDR2 SYDVKM.

A few counts support this clonotype. A junction boundary mismatches the germline segment, possibly from a read error. V is TRBV5-1 and J is TRBJ2-1, with 9 bases matching TRBD1. Per the germline V gene, CDR1 is SGHRS and CDR2 is YFSETQ. The CDR3 contains 16 residues. The CDR3 here is CTSSPDPGQGVGEQFF. The CDR3 DNA reads as TGCACCAGCAGCCCCGATCCGGGACAGGGCGTCGGTGAGCAGTTCTTC.